The next 23 T cell receptor beta chains were all read from a single sample in a study of T cell responses to AZD1222 COVID-19 vaccine. Repertoires were generated with immunoSEQ multiplex PCR, while TCRdb's copy carries only in-frame clones and drops some. The sample shows roughly 200,000 clones, around 93% of them seen only once. The source was peripheral blood, collected on day 0 of MenACWY control vaccination. The source is an adult in good health.

The chain joins TRBV18 to TRBJ1-5, with D hard to call. CDR1 and CDR2 (germline): KGHSH, LQKENI. This CDR3 comprises 14 residues. Trimming removed 6 bases at V and 4 bases at J, with 13 bases between. CDR3 DNA: TGTGCCAGCTCGACCAGGAGGGAAAATCAGCCCCAGCATTTT. It specifies CASSTRRENQPQHF.

The chain uses TRBV10-3 and TRBJ2-7; maybe TRBD2 (6 bases). Germline CDR1 is ENHRY and CDR2 is SYGVKD. The CDR3 loop spans 15 amino acids. The ends were cut back, 6 bases at V and 0 bases at J, with 15 bases in the middle. This chain's CDR3 is CAIRAVGGSSYEQYF. DNA for the CDR3: TGTGCCATCAGGGCCGTGGGGGGAAGCTCCTACGAGCAGTACTTC.

The V call is TRBV3-1 (or the pseudogene TRBV3-2), the J call TRBJ1-2; 8 bases are a match to TRBD1. The junction had 4 bases not matched to a gene; V was cut back by 0 bases and J by 4 bases. This CDR3 region has 15 residues. The germline V gene encodes CDR1 LGHDT and CDR2 YNNKEL (reference sequence). The CDR3 is CASSQDPDRVYGYTF. The CDR3 bases are TGTGCCAGCAGCCAAGACCCGGACAGGGTCTATGGCTACACCTTC.

CDR3 in amino acids: CASSPVGGGNTIYF. CDR3 sequence (DNA): TGTGCCAGCAGCCCGGTAGGGGGAGGAAACACCATATATTTT. The chain combines TRBV6-2 or TRBV6-3 with TRBJ1-3, with D possibly TRBD1 on 6 matching bases. CDR1 and CDR2 from the germline V gene are MNHEY and SVGEGT. Trimming took 6 bases from V and 4 from J, leaving 13 bases between them. This CDR3 is 14 amino acids long.

In this sample, this clone turned up once. The junction shows a germline mismatch at one end, possibly a read error. The V and J genes are TRBV7-9 and TRBJ1-2; 9 nucleotides match TRBD1. This CDR3 region has 14 residues. The germline CDR1 and CDR2 sequences are SEHNR and FQNEAQ (reference sequence). Here the CDR3 reads CASSLTGGEPLTSF. Here the CDR3 DNA reads TGTGCCAGCAGCTTAACAGGGGGCGAGCCTTTAACTAGCTTC.

With regard to this clone: Additional DNA sequences in this sample encode the identical CDR3. The chain combines TRBV7-9 with TRBJ1-5; no clear D. Per the germline V gene, CDR1 is SEHNR and CDR2 is FQNEAQ (reference sequence). The V end was cut by 2 bases, the J end by 5 bases, with 7 bases between. CDR3 length: 13 residues. This CDR3 reads CASSLSGDQPQHF. The CDR3 DNA follows: TGTGCCAGCAGCTTAAGCGGGGATCAGCCCCAGCATTTT.

The CDR3 sequence: CAIRGTPGTSGGAYEQYF. CDR3 DNA sequence: TGTGCCATCAGGGGAACTCCCGGGACTAGCGGGGGGGCTTACGAGCAGTACTTC. The chain couples TRBV10-3 to TRBJ2-7; 16 positions agree with TRBD2. V was clipped by 6 bases and J by 4 bases; unmatched bases: 12. CDR3 length: 18 amino acids. Germline V lookup: CDR1 ENHRY, CDR2 SYGVKD.

The chain carries TRBV14 and TRBJ2-3; 12 nucleotides match TRBD2. Unmatched junction bases numbered 8, after V lost 6 bases and J lost 1 base. This CDR3 has 17 amino acids. In germline, CDR1 is SGHDN, CDR2 FVKESK. The CDR3 spells CASSRPGLAGGTDTQYF. The CDR3 nucleotides read TGTGCCAGCAGTCGTCCGGGACTAGCGGGTGGCACAGATACGCAGTATTTT.

The genes are TRBV12-5 and TRBJ1-1, with 11 nucleotides matching TRBD1. After removal of 5 bases from V and 5 bases from J, the junction contained 7 bases not matched to a gene. The CDR3 is 15 residues long. Germline assignment: CDR1 LGHNT and CDR2 FRNRAP. CDR3 in amino acids: CASGPDRGRATEAFF. As DNA, the CDR3 is TGTGCTAGTGGTCCGGACAGGGGGCGGGCAACTGAAGCTTTCTTT.

The chain combines TRBV4-1 with TRBJ1-2; D perhaps matches TRBD1 (5 bases). Trimming took off 1 base at V and 3 bases at J, with 15 bases between the two ends. Germline V gives CDR1 MGHRA, CDR2 YSYEKL. The CDR3 is made up of 16 amino acids. In DNA form, the CDR3 reads TGCGCCAGCAGCCAAGGAGAAGGGACCCTTTACTATGGCTACACCTTC. This codes for CASSQGEGTLYYGYTF.

The CDR3 here is CASSISGTYSNQPQHF. CDR3 DNA sequence: TGTGCCAGTAGTATATCCGGGACATATAGCAATCAGCCCCAGCATTTT. The V and J genes are TRBV19 and TRBJ1-5, with D tentatively TRBD1 (6 bases). The CDR3 covers 16 residues. Germline loops: CDR1 LNHDA, CDR2 SQIVND (reference sequence). Trimming pared 2 bases from V and 0 bases from J, leaving 11 bases between.

The J gene is TRBJ1-4, the V gene TRBV6-6, with D hard to call. From germline, CDR1 is MNHNY and CDR2 SVGAGI (reference sequence). There are 12 residues in the CDR3. Trimming took 7 bases from V and 8 from J, leaving 11 bases between them. The CDR3 region has the DNA TGTGCCAGCAACCGCGGACGAGAAAAACTGTTTTTT. Its protein is CASNRGREKLFF.

This rearrangement joins TRBV30 to TRBJ2-5; possibly TRBD2 for D (5 bases). CDR3 size: 14 residues. The germline gives CDR1 GTSNPN, CDR2 SVGIG (reference sequence). V dropped 2 bases and J dropped 0 bases, with 10 bases sitting between them. The CDR3 loop is CAWSLLTNQETQYF. CDR3 in DNA: TGTGCCTGGAGTCTCCTGACTAACCAAGAGACCCAGTACTTC.

This clone was seen just once. V is TRBV3-1 (or the pseudogene TRBV3-2) and J is TRBJ1-3; D remains unclear. V was trimmed by 2 bases and J by 3 bases, leaving 11 bases between them. The CDR3 spans 15 residues. The germline V gene encodes CDR1 LGHDT and CDR2 YNNKEL (reference sequence). CDR3 sequence (DNA): TGTGCCAGCAGCCAACAGCAAGGCTATGGAAACACCATATATTTT. Amino acids: CASSQQQGYGNTIYF.

For the CDR3, the DNA is TGTGCCAGCAGCTTACCTCGACAGACCTATGGCTACACCTTC. Amino acid sequence: CASSLPRQTYGYTF. The gene calls are TRBV7-2 and TRBJ1-2, with D possibly being TRBD1 (5 bases). The V and J ends lost 2 bases and 4 bases respectively, with 11 bases between them. CDR1 and CDR2 from the germline V gene are SGHTA and FQGNSA. CDR3 length: 14 amino acids. The full variable domain, its missing parts supplied by reference TRBV7-2 and TRBJ1-2, is GAGVSQSPSNKVTEKGKDVELRCDPISGHTALYWYRQSLGQGLEFLIYFQGNSAPDKSGLPSDRFSAERTGGSVSTLTIQRTQQEDSAVYLCASSLPRQTYGYTFGSGTRLTVV.

This chain connects TRBV18 to TRBJ1-2; D gene uncertain. Germline V CDR1 and CDR2: KGHSH, LQKENI. The germline V and J ends were trimmed by 3 bases and 1 base, with 6 bases remaining between them. This CDR3 contains 13 residues. The CDR3 DNA reads TGTGCCAGCTCACCTCAAGATAACTATGGCTACACCTTC. It yields the protein CASSPQDNYGYTF.

The DNA for the CDR3 is TGTGCCAGCACTACTCAACCGGGACGTCAAGAGACCCAGTACTTC. Its translation is CASTTQPGRQETQYF. The genes are TRBV11-1 and TRBJ2-5, with D perhaps matching TRBD1 or TRBD2 (5 bases each). Germline CDR1 and CDR2: SGHAT and FQDESV (reference sequence). The CDR3 consists of 15 residues. V lost 7 bases to trimming and J lost 2 bases, with 17 bases between them.

The chain has TRBV19 and TRBJ2-3, with D unclear. V was trimmed by 1 base and J by 4 bases, leaving 12 bases between them. The CDR3 covers 15 residues. Germline V CDR1 and CDR2: LNHDA, SQIVND (reference sequence). The CDR3 sequence is CASSIVAGPPDTQYF. CDR3 nucleotides: TGTGCCAGTAGTATAGTCGCAGGCCCTCCAGATACGCAGTATTTT.

The rearrangement uses TRBV5-1 and TRBJ2-2, with 9 bases matching TRBD1. The germline gives CDR1 SGHRS, CDR2 YFSETQ. V dropped 5 bases and J dropped 6; count of bases not matched to a gene: 8. CDR3 length: 15 amino acids. CDR3 DNA: TGCGCCAGCAGGGTGGACAGGGGAGTCTCCGGGGAGCTGTTTTTT. Translating it yields CASRVDRGVSGELFF.

This clone was seen only a few times. The chain couples TRBV9 to TRBJ1-5; tentatively, D is TRBD1 (6 bases). V gave up 3 bases and J gave up 0 bases, with 13 bases separating them. Per the germline V gene, CDR1 is SGDLS and CDR2 is YYNGEE. There are 16 residues in the CDR3. CDR3 coding DNA: TGTGCCAGCAGCGCGGGGGACATTTTTAGCAATCAGCCCCAGCATTTT. Translating gives CASSAGDIFSNQPQHF.

The chain couples TRBV5-5 to TRBJ2-7; TRBD1 matches at 10 bases. CDR1 and CDR2 (germline): SGHKS, YYEKEE (reference sequence). The CDR3 covers 15 residues. V was pared by 3 bases and J by 3 bases, with 6 bases of the junction left unmatched. CDR3 bases: TGTGCCAGCAGCTCCGGGACAGGGGTGGACTACGAGCAGTACTTC. It translates to CASSSGTGVDYEQYF.

The chain is built from TRBV3-1 (or the pseudogene TRBV3-2) and TRBJ2-2; D unresolved. V was pared by 6 bases and J by 7 bases, with 9 bases between. The CDR3 extends over 12 amino acids. Germline lookup yields CDR1 LGHDT and CDR2 YNNKEL (reference sequence). CDR3 in DNA: TGTGCCAGCAGATCGATCGGCGGGGAGCTGTTTTTT. It yields the protein CASRSIGGELFF.

To note about this clone: The junction departs from germline at one end; a sequencing error may be responsible. In nucleotides, the CDR3 is TGCGCCAGCAGAGGAACAGGGGGTAGTTACGGGCAGTACTTC. Residues: CASRGTGGSYGQYF. The chain uses TRBV5-1 and TRBJ2-7, with 8 bases lining up with TRBD1. The CDR3 spans 14 residues. Per germline, CDR1 SGHRS and CDR2 YFSETQ.